These T cell receptor beta chains were read from a single sample in a study of healthy donors' naive CD4 and CD8 T cells. Each CDR3 protein is one row after TCRdb ran MiXCR on the reads. The sample contains about 200,000 distinct CDR3 sequences, 65% to 80% of which appear only once. The specimen was naive CD4+ and CD8+ T cells sorted from blood, pooled from several donors. Receptors were obtained from a pool of human donors in good health; the sample pools cells from several healthy donors. Both conserved end residues are part of each CDR3. A D gene is named only where the DNA matches it firmly.

d_call	v_call	j_call	cdr3_aa
TRBD2	TRBV6-5	TRBJ2-7	CASSYRSGVSSYEQYF
TRBD1	TRBV15	TRBJ1-2	CATSNGTVPVYGYTF
TRBD1	TRBV5-6	TRBJ2-1	CASSLGQGAVYNEQFF
.	TRBV18	TRBJ1-2	CASSPVPNPNYGYTF
.	TRBV30	TRBJ2-7	CAWSVGGSYEQYF
.	TRBV29-1	TRBJ2-3	CSVVSGCGDTQYF
TRBD1	TRBV29-1	TRBJ1-2	CSAEDVDRAHGYTF
.	TRBV6-2/TRBV6-3	TRBJ2-3	CASSYWGPGEYF
.	TRBV19	TRBJ2-7	CASSFRDGAYEQYF
.	TRBV15	TRBJ2-3	CATSREVATQYF